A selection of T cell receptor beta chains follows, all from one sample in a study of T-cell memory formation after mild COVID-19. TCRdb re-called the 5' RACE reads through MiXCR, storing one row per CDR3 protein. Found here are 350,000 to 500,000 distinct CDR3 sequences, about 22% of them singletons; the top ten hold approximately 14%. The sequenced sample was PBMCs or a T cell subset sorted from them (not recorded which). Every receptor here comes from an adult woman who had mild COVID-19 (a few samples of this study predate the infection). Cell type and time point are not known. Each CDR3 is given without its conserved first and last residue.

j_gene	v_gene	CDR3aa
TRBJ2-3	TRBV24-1	ATSDFSHSTQY
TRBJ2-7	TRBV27	ASSSIRLGGGEQY
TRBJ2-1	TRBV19	ASSIEHRGNEQF
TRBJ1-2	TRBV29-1	SVDYGEVYT
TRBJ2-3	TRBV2	ASSEGPSADTDTQY
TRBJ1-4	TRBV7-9	ASSLQGAHEKLF
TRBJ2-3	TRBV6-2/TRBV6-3	ASSYRAGTDTQY
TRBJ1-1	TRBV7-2	ASSLGARAITEAF
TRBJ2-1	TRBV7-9	ASSLRESRADEQF
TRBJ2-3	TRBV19	ASSRGLAIPDTQY
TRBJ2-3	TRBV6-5	ASSRSRAHPQY
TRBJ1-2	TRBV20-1	SAKPLQGAGYGYT
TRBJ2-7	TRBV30	AWSLGGSRAYEQY
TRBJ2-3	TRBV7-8	ASNFSPGLAGDTQY
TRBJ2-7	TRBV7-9	ASISNQGREQY
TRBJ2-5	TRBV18	ASSPPGLAGGETQY
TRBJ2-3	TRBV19	ASSIVGTTTRDTQY
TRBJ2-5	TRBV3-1	ASSPGQKQETQY
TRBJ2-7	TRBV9	ASSVGVGSSYEQY
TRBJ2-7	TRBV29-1	SVEEVSGSIGPGYEQY
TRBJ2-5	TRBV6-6	ASSYPQGDRVETQY
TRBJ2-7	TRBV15	ATSRLTDGAEQY
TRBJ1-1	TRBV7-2	ASSPIIGSTEAF
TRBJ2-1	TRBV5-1	ASSEKGDSSYNEQF
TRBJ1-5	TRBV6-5	ASSYSIFLKPQH
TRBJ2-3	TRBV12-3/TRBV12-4	ASSPEGLRQY
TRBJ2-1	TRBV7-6	ASSLATRAGLSYNEQF
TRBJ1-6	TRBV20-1	SATTGLSNNSPLH
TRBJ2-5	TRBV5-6	ASSSPTSGSYQETQY
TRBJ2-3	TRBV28	ASSLPTMADTQY
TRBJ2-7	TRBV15	ATRGRDSLYEQY
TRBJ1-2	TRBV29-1	SVVTGKDAGYT
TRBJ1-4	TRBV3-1	ASSQDGGNEKLF
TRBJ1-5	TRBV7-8	ASSLEYSPNQPQH
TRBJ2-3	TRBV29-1	SVEFLDRGTDTQY
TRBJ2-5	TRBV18	ASSLDRKTQY
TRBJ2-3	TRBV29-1	SVEIGPAGGTQY
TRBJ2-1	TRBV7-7	ASSYGTSGNNEQF
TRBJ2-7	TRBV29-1	SVKPGGTSYEQY
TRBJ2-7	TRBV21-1	ASSKGGRHPGDEQY
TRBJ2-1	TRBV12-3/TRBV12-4	ASSLRSWTTVPLSSYNEQF
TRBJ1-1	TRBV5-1	ASSLAGGTAEAF
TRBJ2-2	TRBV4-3	ASSLSGPNTGELF
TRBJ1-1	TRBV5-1	ASSLAQGSVNTEAF
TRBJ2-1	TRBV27	ASSSLTGEQF
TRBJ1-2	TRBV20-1	SARGREYGYT
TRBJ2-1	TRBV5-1	ASSLGTGLSYNEQF
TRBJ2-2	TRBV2	ASIRGAGELF
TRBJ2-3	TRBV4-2	ASSQDERGRMY
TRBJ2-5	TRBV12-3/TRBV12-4	ASSGGGGGTQY
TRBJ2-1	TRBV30	AWSVLTRAEEQF
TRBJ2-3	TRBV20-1	SARDPAGRTDTQY